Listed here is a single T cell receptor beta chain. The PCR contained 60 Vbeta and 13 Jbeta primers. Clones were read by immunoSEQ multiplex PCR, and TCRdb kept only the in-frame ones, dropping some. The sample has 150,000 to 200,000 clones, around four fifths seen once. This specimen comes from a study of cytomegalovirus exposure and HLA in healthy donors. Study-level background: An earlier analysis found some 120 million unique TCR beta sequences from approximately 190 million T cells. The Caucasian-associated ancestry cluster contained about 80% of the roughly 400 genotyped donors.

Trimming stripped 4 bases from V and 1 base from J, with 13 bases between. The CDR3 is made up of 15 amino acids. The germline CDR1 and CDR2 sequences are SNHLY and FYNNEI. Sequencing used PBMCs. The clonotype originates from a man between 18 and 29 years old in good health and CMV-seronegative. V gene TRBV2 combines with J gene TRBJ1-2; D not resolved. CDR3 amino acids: CASSVASLLNYGYTF. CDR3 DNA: TGTGCCAGCAGTGTAGCCTCCCTACTTAACTATGGCTACACCTTC.